Each of the 3 T cell receptor beta chains below was sequenced from the same sample in a study of blood T cell repertoires in COVID-19. Produced via immunoSEQ multiplex PCR; TCRdb's table is partial and in-frame only. The sample consists of roughly 180,000 clones, roughly 84% of them appearing once. The sample consisted of peripheral blood. The receptors here all came from a woman over 75 with active or convalescent COVID-19.

The rearrangement joins TRBV7-9 to TRBJ1-1, with a weak D call TRBD1 (5 bases). Deletions cut 1 base from V and 7 bases from J, with 19 bases between. This CDR3 contains 16 residues. The V gene's germline CDR1 is SEHNR and CDR2 FQNEAQ (reference sequence). CDR3 nucleotide sequence: TGTGCCAGCAGCTTAGTTGAAGGGGCTAACGTTATTGAAGCTTTCTTT. Translating gives CASSLVEGANVIEAFF. The whole variable domain, filled in from reference TRBV7-9 and TRBJ1-1, reads DTGVSQNPRHKITKRGQNVTFRCDPISEHNRLYWYRQTLGQGPEFLTYFQNEAQLEKSRLLSDRFSAERPKGSFSTLEIQRTEQGDSAMYLCASSLVEGANVIEAFFGQGTRLTVV.

This clone was seen only once. The chain has TRBV6-1 and TRBJ1-2; 9 nucleotides line up with TRBD1. The V and J ends lost 4 bases and 1 base, in that order; junction bases with no gene match: 7. Germline CDR1 MNHNS, CDR2 SASEGT. This CDR3 is 16 amino acids long. The CDR3 loop reads CASSVQGAPLNYGYTF. CDR3 coding DNA: TGTGCCAGCAGTGTACAGGGGGCCCCCCTTAACTATGGCTACACCTTC.

The chain employs TRBV2 and TRBJ1-2; unclear D gene. Germline values: CDR1 SNHLY, CDR2 FYNNEI. Trimming left V 1 base short and J 0 bases short, with 3 bases between. The CDR3 spans 13 residues. The CDR3: CASSEVTNYGYTF. The CDR3, as DNA: TGTGCCAGCAGTGAAGTTACTAACTATGGCTACACCTTC.